Each of the 20 T cell receptor beta chains below was sequenced from the same sample in a study of T cells after posttransplantation cyclophosphamide (dated by TCRdb to 2016 to 2017). The library came from the immunoSEQ multiplex PCR assay. Imported from immuneACCESS, the table was reduced by TCRdb to in-frame sequences with V and J called. These copies leave out some clones; in studies compared against another copy, an unresolved V gene accounts for under half, and the cause of the remainder is not known. This sample holds just over 25,000 clones in total, without any singletons. The leading ten clones occupy over 1.3% of the sample. The sample consisted of PBMCs. The receptors derive from a man in his fifties or sixties in good health, CMV-negative, and a related stem cell transplant donor.

The V call is TRBV18, the J call TRBJ2-1; possible D gene TRBD1, 6 bases. V was shortened by 3 bases and J by 0 bases, with 9 bases between the two germline ends. The CDR3 length is 15 residues. CDR1 KGHSH and CDR2 LQKENI come from the germline V gene. The CDR3 coding sequence is TGTGCCAGCTCACCCGGACAGAGCTCCTACAATGAGCAGTTCTTC. Its protein is CASSPGQSSYNEQFF.

This clone occurred many times. The rearrangement links TRBV30 to TRBJ1-5, with a possible D match to TRBD1 (6 bases). This CDR3 spans 13 amino acids. The germline gives CDR1 GTSNPN, CDR2 SVGIG (reference sequence). V shed 0 bases and J shed 5 bases, with 8 bases lying between them. The CDR3 spells CAWSVRGDQPQHF. CDR3 nucleotide sequence: TGTGCCTGGAGTGTCAGGGGAGATCAGCCCCAGCATTTT. Together with reference TRBV30 and TRBJ1-5, the CDR3 gives the full variable domain: SQTIHQWPATLVQPVGSPLSLECTVEGTSNPNLYWYRQAAGRGLQLLFYSVGIGQISSEVPQNLSASRPQDRQFILSSKKLLLSDSGFYLCAWSVRGDQPQHFGDGTRLSIL.

This clone was counted at least ten times. This chain uses TRBV6-1 with TRBJ2-7, with 10 bases fitting TRBD2. This CDR3 is built from 15 residues. CDR1 and CDR2 (germline): MNHNS, SASEGT. The ends lost 1 base at V and 2 bases at J; junction bases unmatched: 2. For the CDR3, the DNA is TGTGCCAGCAGTGAAGGTCTAGCGGGAGCCTACGAGCAGTACTTC. Amino acid sequence: CASSEGLAGAYEQYF.

In this sample, this clone turned up many times. This chain links TRBV18 with TRBJ2-1; TRBD1 is a possible D gene (5 bases). The CDR3 covers 15 residues. Germline V gene sequence: CDR1 KGHSH, CDR2 LQKENI. Trimming left V 6 bases short and J 0 bases short, with 12 bases between. The CDR3 loop is CASSPDSISYNEQFF. The CDR3 region has the DNA TGTGCCAGCTCGCCCGACAGTATCTCCTACAATGAGCAGTTCTTC.

This sequence joins TRBV6-1 and TRBJ1-2; no clear D gene. From germline, CDR1 is MNHNS and CDR2 SASEGT. This CDR3 has 12 amino acids. The CDR3 loop reads CPHQRNHYGYTF. The CDR3 DNA reads as TGTCCGCACCAGCGAAACCACTATGGCTACACCTTC.

This clone was seen ten or more times. V is TRBV10-3 and J is TRBJ2-3, with D possibly matching TRBD1 (6 bases). The CDR3 has 16 residues. Germline CDR1 is ENHRY and CDR2 is SYGVKD. Deletions cut 11 bases from V and 2 bases from J, with 23 bases between. The CDR3 sequence: CAATSGPTGPTDTQYF. CDR3 nucleotides: TGTGCCGCCACTTCGGGACCTACAGGGCCCACAGATACGCAGTATTTT.

This clone was found many times. The V gene is TRBV19, the J gene TRBJ1-5; 8 positions match TRBD1. The CDR3 loop spans 15 amino acids. Germline-derived CDR1 and CDR2 are LNHDA and SQIVND (reference sequence). V shed 4 bases and J 6 bases; nucleotides not matched to a gene: 8. CDR3 bases: TGTGCCAGTAGTAGATTGACAGGGGTCATTCAGCCCCAGCATTTT. Translation gives CASSRLTGVIQPQHF.

The table lists this clone with many counts. This CDR3 reads CASSLADRGLADTQYF. In nucleotides, the CDR3 is TGTGCCAGCAGCTTAGCTGACAGGGGGTTGGCAGATACGCAGTATTTT. The chain has TRBV7-6 and TRBJ2-3; 9 bases are shared with TRBD1. J gave up 4 bases and V 0 bases, and 5 bases lay outside the gene matches. This CDR3 is 16 amino acids long. Germline CDR1 reads SGHVS; CDR2 reads FNYEAQ.

This clone was counted ten times or more. This sequence joins TRBV19 and TRBJ2-7, with 15 positions matching TRBD2. V lost 4 bases to trimming and J lost 1 base; unmatched junction nucleotides: 2. The CDR3 is made up of 16 amino acids. Germline V gene lookup returns CDR1 LNHDA and CDR2 SQIVND (reference sequence). The DNA for the CDR3 is TGTGCCAGTAGTACGGGACTAGCGGGAGGATCCTACGAGCAGTACTTC. This codes for CASSTGLAGGSYEQYF.

Many counts were recorded for this clone. The rearrangement joins TRBV15 to TRBJ2-1, with 7 bases identical to TRBD2. Looked up from germline, CDR1 is LNHNV and CDR2 is YYDKDF (reference sequence). The CDR3 has 15 amino acids. J lost 0 bases, V lost 5 bases, and 4 bases had no gene match. The CDR3 loop reads CATSGGGTSYNEQFF. The CDR3 nucleotides are TGTGCCACCAGCGGGGGGGGAACCTCCTACAATGAGCAGTTCTTC. Together with reference TRBV15 and TRBJ2-1, the CDR3 gives the full variable domain: DAMVIQNPRYQVTQFGKPVTLSCSQTLNHNVMYWYQQKSSQAPKLLFHYYDKDFNNEADTPDNFQSRRPNTSFCFLDIRSPGLGDTAMYLCATSGGGTSYNEQFFGPGTRLTVL.

This clone was found many times. The rearrangement links TRBV5-1 to TRBJ2-7; 10 nucleotides line up with TRBD1. V was clipped by 6 bases and J by 4 bases; unmatched bases: 4. The CDR3 contains 13 residues. Germline V gene lookup returns CDR1 SGHRS and CDR2 YFSETQ. The CDR3 coding sequence is TGCGCCAGCACCCGGGACAGGGGATACGAGCAGTACTTC. Encoded protein: CASTRDRGYEQYF.

This clone occurred many times. The V call is TRBV5-5, the J call TRBJ1-6; TRBD1 matches 10 bases. From germline, CDR1 is SGHKS and CDR2 YYEKEE (reference sequence). This CDR3 spans 18 amino acids. V lost 4 bases to trimming and J lost 7 bases; unmatched junction nucleotides: 14. CDR3 sequence (DNA): TGTGCCAGCAGCACGGGGACAGGGGAGGTTTGGCGGAATTCACCCCTCCACTTT. This encodes CASSTGTGEVWRNSPLHF.

This clone has at least ten counts. CDR3 loop: CASSGYTGATNEKLFF. The CDR3 bases are TGTGCCAGCAGTGGGTATACAGGGGCAACTAATGAAAAACTGTTTTTT. This chain uses TRBV2 with TRBJ1-4; 7 bases line up with TRBD1. CDR1 and CDR2 (germline): SNHLY, FYNNEI. This CDR3 region has 16 residues. Unmatched junction bases numbered 5, after V lost 4 bases and J lost 0 bases.

This clone was counted at least ten times. This rearrangement joins TRBV4-2 to TRBJ2-2, with D maybe TRBD1 (5 bases). The CDR3 loop spans 15 amino acids. Trimming pared 4 bases from V and 6 bases from J, leaving 15 bases between. Per germline, CDR1 LGHNA and CDR2 YNFKEQ. The CDR3 DNA reads as TGTGCCAGCAGCCTATCCCAGGGAAGTCCCGGGGAGCTGTTTTTT. The encoded protein is CASSLSQGSPGELFF.

This clone has a count of ten or more. This rearrangement joins TRBV10-3 to TRBJ2-7, with 10 bases identical to TRBD2. With 6 bases clipped from V and 4 bases from J, the junction kept 9 bases outside the gene matches. CDR1 and CDR2 from the germline V gene are ENHRY and SYGVKD. CDR3 length equals 15 residues. Here the CDR3 DNA reads TGTGCCATCAGCCAAGCGGGGGGGCCATGGTACGAGCAGTACTTC. This codes for CAISQAGGPWYEQYF.

Many counts were recorded for this clone. V and J are TRBV5-1 and TRBJ2-1; 10 positions match TRBD2. The ends lost 7 bases at V and 6 bases at J; junction bases unmatched: 10. Germline loops: CDR1 SGHRS, CDR2 YFSETQ. This CDR3 is 15 amino acids long. Here the CDR3 DNA reads TGCGCCAGCGACAGCGGGGGGGCGATCTTCAATGAGCAGTTCTTC. Translated, it gives CASDSGGAIFNEQFF.

This clone showed up many times. The genes are TRBV6-1 and TRBJ2-3; no definite D call. Trimming removed 4 bases from V and 1 base from J, with 12 bases in between. The length of the CDR3 is 15 residues. Germline V gives CDR1 MNHNS, CDR2 SASEGT. CDR3 loop: CASSGAIEGTDTQYF. The CDR3 nucleotides are TGTGCCAGCAGTGGTGCGATCGAAGGCACAGATACGCAGTATTTT.

This clone was detected ten times or more. The chain has TRBV2 and TRBJ1-5, with a possible D match to TRBD1 (6 bases). The ends were cut back, 9 bases at V and 7 bases at J, with 13 bases in the middle. Per the germline V gene, CDR1 is SNHLY and CDR2 is FYNNEI. The CDR3 runs to 12 residues. The CDR3 sequence is CASNRVDQPQHF. The CDR3 DNA is TGTGCCAGTAACAGGGTCGACCAGCCCCAGCATTTT.

This clone was counted at least ten times. In the same sample, other DNA sequences code for this CDR3. The chain is built from TRBV11-2 and TRBJ2-4; D not certain. In germline, CDR1 is SGHAT, CDR2 FQNNGV. This CDR3 is built from 14 residues. V lost 1 base to trimming and J lost 0 bases, with 4 bases between them. CDR3 coding DNA: TGTGCCAGCAGCTTAGCCCTAGCCAAAAACATTCAGTACTTC. It specifies CASSLALAKNIQYF.

This clone was counted at least ten times. This sequence joins TRBV28 and TRBJ1-5; the D gene is possibly TRBD1 (6 bases). The V and J ends lost 2 bases and 11 bases respectively, with 22 bases between them. The CDR3 has 16 amino acids. Per germline, CDR1 MDHEN and CDR2 SYDVKM. In DNA, the CDR3 is TGTGCCAGCAGTTTAAGAGTGCGGCCAGGGGTGGTATCCCAGCATTTT. Its protein product is CASSLRVRPGVVSQHF. Full variable domain (outside the CDR3, taken from reference TRBV28 and TRBJ1-5): DVKVTQSSRYLVKRTGEKVFLECVQDMDHENMFWYRQDPGLGLRLIYFSYDVKMKEKGDIPEGYSVSREKKERFSLILESASTNQTSMYLCASSLRVRPGVVSQHFGDGTRLSIL.